This T cell receptor beta chain emerged from a study of cytomegalovirus exposure and HLA in healthy donors. The PCR made use of 60 Vbeta and 13 Jbeta primers. Sequenced by immunoSEQ multiplex PCR; TCRdb stores in-frame clones only, minus some. The sample has 110,000 or so clones, roughly 72% seen once. V lost 5 bases to trimming and J lost 2 bases; unmatched junction nucleotides: 8. This CDR3 comprises 16 residues. From germline, CDR1 is SGHVS and CDR2 FNYEAQ. This clone has a handful of counts. The source of this sequence is a woman aged 40-49 years in good health and CMV-seropositive. Sequencing was carried out using PBMCs. The chain joins TRBV7-6 to TRBJ2-3; 9 bases are shared with TRBD2. DNA of the CDR3: TGTGCCAGCAGCACAAACAGCGGGAGGATCACAGATACGCAGTATTTT. Protein: CASSTNSGRITDTQYF.